Listed below are T cell receptor beta chains from one sample, sequenced in a study of blood T cell repertoires in COVID-19. The repertoire was sequenced with immunoSEQ multiplex PCR; TCRdb's copy has only in-frame clones and lacks some. The sample lists 150,000 to 200,000 clones, around 85% seen once, with over 7.5% in the top ten. The sequencing input was peripheral blood. The receptor source for this set is a man in his forties or fifties with active or convalescent COVID-19. The CDR3 runs from the conserved cysteine through the conserved F or W. Each record gives: CDR3 DNA, CDR3 protein, D gene, V gene, J gene, clone size. D genes are given only for firm matches. Where a row states a size, it is once, few, many or the class of an expanded clone; other rows omit it.

cdr3_nt: TGTGCCAGTAGTATTCGCCAGGGTCGCTCTGGAAACACCATATATTTT
cdr3_aa: CASSIRQGRSGNTIYF
d_call: NA
v_call: TRBV19
j_call: TRBJ1-3
clone_size: NA

cdr3_nt: TGTGCCAGCAGCGCGACAGGCAGCTCTGGAAACACCATATATTTT
cdr3_aa: CASSATGSSGNTIYF
d_call: NA
v_call: TRBV7-2
j_call: TRBJ1-3
clone_size: NA

cdr3_nt: TGTGCCACCAGTGATGCCGGGGGGGCCCTATCTAGCACAGATACGCAGTATTTT
cdr3_aa: CATSDAGGALSSTDTQYF
d_call: TRBD2
v_call: TRBV24-1
j_call: TRBJ2-3
clone_size: NA

cdr3_nt: TGCGCCAGCAGCGACGGGCCCGGGAGGGAAAACACCATATATTTT
cdr3_aa: CASSDGPGRENTIYF
d_call: NA
v_call: TRBV5-1
j_call: TRBJ1-3
clone_size: NA

cdr3_nt: TGTGCCAGCTCTGCGGGTGGGATTCTCACAGATACGCAGTATTTT
cdr3_aa: CASSAGGILTDTQYF
d_call: NA
v_call: TRBV6-4
j_call: TRBJ2-3
clone_size: NA

cdr3_nt: TGTGCCAGCAGTTCAGCAACAGGGCGAAGGACTGAAGCTTTCTTT
cdr3_aa: CASSSATGRRTEAFF
d_call: NA
v_call: TRBV28
j_call: TRBJ1-1
clone_size: NA

cdr3_nt: TGTGCCAGCAGCTTCGGTACTAGTTACGAGCAGTACTTC
cdr3_aa: CASSFGTSYEQYF
d_call: NA
v_call: TRBV11-2
j_call: TRBJ2-7
clone_size: NA

cdr3_nt: TGTGCCAGCAGTGCCGGGACAGACTATTACGAGCAGTACTTC
cdr3_aa: CASSAGTDYYEQYF
d_call: TRBD1
v_call: TRBV2
j_call: TRBJ2-7
clone_size: NA

cdr3_nt: TGTGCCAGTCATAGCGACGCGGCCCTTGGCTACACCTTC
cdr3_aa: CASHSDAALGYTF
d_call: NA
v_call: TRBV19
j_call: TRBJ1-2
clone_size: NA

cdr3_nt: TGTGCCAGCAGCTTAGACGGCGGCGGAGTTGTGACCTTC
cdr3_aa: CASSLDGGGVVTF
d_call: NA
v_call: TRBV7-9
j_call: TRBJ1-2
clone_size: once

cdr3_nt: TGTGCCAGCAGCTTAGACCGGGACAGGGGGCTCAATGAGCAGTTCTTC
cdr3_aa: CASSLDRDRGLNEQFF
d_call: TRBD1
v_call: TRBV7-3
j_call: TRBJ2-1
clone_size: once

cdr3_nt: TGTGCCAGCAGTGACGGGTCTACCGGGACTAGCGGGGGTTCAGTAGAGACCCAGTACTTC
cdr3_aa: CASSDGSTGTSGGSVETQYF
d_call: TRBD2
v_call: TRBV6-4
j_call: TRBJ2-5
clone_size: NA

cdr3_nt: TGCAGCGTTGAAAAGGAGGTTGGCTACACCTTC
cdr3_aa: CSVEKEVGYTF
d_call: NA
v_call: TRBV29-1
j_call: TRBJ1-2
clone_size: NA

cdr3_nt: TGTGCCAGCAGCTTAGCTTTAGGGGGACCCTATGGCTACACCTTC
cdr3_aa: CASSLALGGPYGYTF
d_call: NA
v_call: TRBV7-2
j_call: TRBJ1-2
clone_size: NA

cdr3_nt: TGTGCCAGTAGTGAGATTGGAGATACGGTCGGGGATGGCTACACCTTC
cdr3_aa: CASSEIGDTVGDGYTF
d_call: NA
v_call: TRBV19
j_call: TRBJ1-2
clone_size: NA

cdr3_nt: TGTGCCAGCAGCCCCCGAGGAGTAGCGGGATACGAGCAGTACTTC
cdr3_aa: CASSPRGVAGYEQYF
d_call: TRBD2
v_call: TRBV9
j_call: TRBJ2-7
clone_size: NA

cdr3_nt: TGCGCCAGCAGCTTGGCCAAGGGCGGGATTCACACAGATACGCAGTATTTT
cdr3_aa: CASSLAKGGIHTDTQYF
d_call: NA
v_call: TRBV5-1
j_call: TRBJ2-3
clone_size: NA

cdr3_nt: TGTGCCAGCATAGGGACGGTGAGGGGGGAGCAGTACTTC
cdr3_aa: CASIGTVRGEQYF
d_call: NA
v_call: TRBV2
j_call: TRBJ2-7
clone_size: NA

cdr3_nt: TGTGCCAGTAGTCCGCAGGGACAGGGAGGCAATCAGCCCCAGCATTTT
cdr3_aa: CASSPQGQGGNQPQHF
d_call: TRBD1
v_call: TRBV19
j_call: TRBJ1-5
clone_size: NA

cdr3_nt: TGCAGTGCTAGTACACGCAGGGGAGGGTATGGCTACACCTTC
cdr3_aa: CSASTRRGGYGYTF
d_call: NA
v_call: TRBV20-1
j_call: TRBJ1-2
clone_size: NA

cdr3_nt: TGTGCCAGCAGTAGGCTGGGCCCTAATGAAAAACTGTTTTTT
cdr3_aa: CASSRLGPNEKLFF
d_call: NA
v_call: TRBV2
j_call: TRBJ1-4
clone_size: NA

cdr3_nt: TGTGCCAGCAGCATATTCGGGCATAAATTATCCGGGGGTTCGGGAAACACCATATATTTT
cdr3_aa: CASSIFGHKLSGGSGNTIYF
d_call: NA
v_call: TRBV21-1
j_call: TRBJ1-3
clone_size: NA

cdr3_nt: TGTGCCAGCAGCAAACCCTGGACAGGGAGACAGCCCCAGCATTTT
cdr3_aa: CASSKPWTGRQPQHF
d_call: NA
v_call: TRBV21-1
j_call: TRBJ1-5
clone_size: NA

cdr3_nt: TGTGCCAGCTCGCCGTGGGCATTTGGAAACACCATATATTTT
cdr3_aa: CASSPWAFGNTIYF
d_call: NA
v_call: TRBV7-2
j_call: TRBJ1-3
clone_size: NA

cdr3_nt: TGCGCCAGCAGCTTGGTCTCCGATGAGCAGTTCTTC
cdr3_aa: CASSLVSDEQFF
d_call: NA
v_call: TRBV5-1
j_call: TRBJ2-1
clone_size: once

cdr3_nt: TGTGCCTGGAGTGTAAACAGGGGGGATCAGCCCCAGCATTTT
cdr3_aa: CAWSVNRGDQPQHF
d_call: TRBD1
v_call: TRBV30
j_call: TRBJ1-5
clone_size: NA

cdr3_nt: TGTGCCAGCAGTTTATGGCCGGGTATGGGCAATCAGCCCCAGCATTTT
cdr3_aa: CASSLWPGMGNQPQHF
d_call: NA
v_call: TRBV28
j_call: TRBJ1-5
clone_size: once

cdr3_nt: TGTGCCAGTAGATCTGGGCAGGGTTACTACGAGCAGTACTTC
cdr3_aa: CASRSGQGYYEQYF
d_call: NA
v_call: TRBV19
j_call: TRBJ2-7
clone_size: NA

cdr3_nt: TGTGCCAGCAGCTTAGAGGCAGGATTAGGCAATGAGCAGTTCTTC
cdr3_aa: CASSLEAGLGNEQFF
d_call: NA
v_call: TRBV7-2
j_call: TRBJ2-1
clone_size: NA

cdr3_nt: TGTGCCAGCAGTGGGACAGGCATGCAGTTCTTC
cdr3_aa: CASSGTGMQFF
d_call: TRBD1
v_call: TRBV2
j_call: TRBJ2-1
clone_size: NA

cdr3_nt: TGTGCCATCAGTGAGTCGTTAGGGGGCGCGACGAACACCGGGGAGCTGTTTTTT
cdr3_aa: CAISESLGGATNTGELFF
d_call: TRBD1
v_call: TRBV10-3
j_call: TRBJ2-2
clone_size: once

cdr3_nt: TGCGCCAGCAGCCAAGACTTTTATTCACCCCTCCACTTT
cdr3_aa: CASSQDFYSPLHF
d_call: NA
v_call: TRBV4-1
j_call: TRBJ1-6
clone_size: few

cdr3_nt: TGCGCCAGCAGCTATACAGGGGATTACGGTCAGCCCCAGCATTTT
cdr3_aa: CASSYTGDYGQPQHF
d_call: TRBD1
v_call: TRBV5-1
j_call: TRBJ1-5
clone_size: NA

cdr3_nt: TGTGCCAGCAGCTTCCAAATCACAGATACGCAGTATTTT
cdr3_aa: CASSFQITDTQYF
d_call: NA
v_call: TRBV3-1/TRBV3-2
j_call: TRBJ2-3
clone_size: NA

cdr3_nt: TGCGCCAGCAGTGAGTCGTATAGCGGGGGTACCCAGTACTTC
cdr3_aa: CASSESYSGGTQYF
d_call: TRBD2
v_call: TRBV10-2
j_call: TRBJ2-5
clone_size: once

cdr3_nt: TGTGCCAGCAGCTTATGGGGTGCGGGGGGGCAAGAGACCCAGTACTTC
cdr3_aa: CASSLWGAGGQETQYF
d_call: TRBD2
v_call: TRBV7-2
j_call: TRBJ2-5
clone_size: once

cdr3_nt: TGTGCCAGCAGCCAAGATAGAAGCGGGGGGAGTCAAGAGACCCAGTACTTC
cdr3_aa: CASSQDRSGGSQETQYF
d_call: TRBD2
v_call: TRBV4-2
j_call: TRBJ2-5
clone_size: once

cdr3_nt: TGTGCCAGCAGTCCCTTAAGGACTAGCGGGGGAGATGAGCAGTTCTTC
cdr3_aa: CASSPLRTSGGDEQFF
d_call: TRBD2
v_call: TRBV7-7
j_call: TRBJ2-1
clone_size: few

cdr3_nt: TGTGCCAGCAGTTTCTCGGGACAGACGAGCGGGGAGCTGTTTTTT
cdr3_aa: CASSFSGQTSGELFF
d_call: TRBD1
v_call: TRBV6-6
j_call: TRBJ2-2
clone_size: few

cdr3_nt: TGTGCCAGTAGTACTCAATTCACCGGGACAGGGACCTACGAGCAGTACTTC
cdr3_aa: CASSTQFTGTGTYEQYF
d_call: TRBD1
v_call: TRBV19
j_call: TRBJ2-7
clone_size: NA

cdr3_nt: TGTGCCAGCAGTGAAAGCGGGATCCTCTACGAGCAGTACTTC
cdr3_aa: CASSESGILYEQYF
d_call: TRBD2
v_call: TRBV6-1
j_call: TRBJ2-7
clone_size: NA

cdr3_nt: TGTGCCAGCAGTTGGGACAGGGAATCACCCCTCCACTTT
cdr3_aa: CASSWDRESPLHF
d_call: TRBD1
v_call: TRBV12-3/TRBV12-4
j_call: TRBJ1-6
clone_size: NA

cdr3_nt: TGCGCCAGCAGCTTGGGCGGGGTCACCGGGGAGCTGTTTTTT
cdr3_aa: CASSLGGVTGELFF
d_call: NA
v_call: TRBV5-1
j_call: TRBJ2-2
clone_size: NA

cdr3_nt: TGTGCCAGCAGCTTGGTTGGGCAACTTAACTATGGCTACACCTTC
cdr3_aa: CASSLVGQLNYGYTF
d_call: NA
v_call: TRBV5-6
j_call: TRBJ1-2
clone_size: NA

cdr3_nt: TGTGCCAGCACCTGGGACAGTAGCAATCAGCCCCAGCATTTT
cdr3_aa: CASTWDSSNQPQHF
d_call: TRBD1
v_call: TRBV7-9
j_call: TRBJ1-5
clone_size: NA

cdr3_nt: TGTGCCAGCAGGCCCCGGGACAGGGGTAACAATGAGCAGTTCTTC
cdr3_aa: CASRPRDRGNNEQFF
d_call: TRBD1
v_call: TRBV6-5
j_call: TRBJ2-1
clone_size: NA